This T cell receptor (beta chain) stems from a study of shared clonotypes between healthy human individuals. Clones were read by immunoSEQ multiplex PCR, and TCRdb kept only the in-frame ones, dropping some. The sample consists of 110,000 or so clones, around 68% of them appearing once. The CDR3 loop spans 16 amino acids. The J segment lost 3 bases and the V segment lost 4 bases, leaving 11 bases of the junction unmatched. Per germline, CDR1 SGHTA and CDR2 FQGNSA. The sample comprised memory CD8+ T cells sorted from blood. Sample subset: CD45RO+ cells pooled with CCR7-negative TemRA cells. This chain connects TRBV7-2 to TRBJ2-7, with 8 nucleotides matching TRBD1. The clonotype originates from a woman in her 30s in good health. The CDR3, as DNA: TGTGCCAGCAGCTCTTATCAACGGGACAGGCTCTACGAGCAGTACTTC. This gives the protein CASSSYQRDRLYEQYF.